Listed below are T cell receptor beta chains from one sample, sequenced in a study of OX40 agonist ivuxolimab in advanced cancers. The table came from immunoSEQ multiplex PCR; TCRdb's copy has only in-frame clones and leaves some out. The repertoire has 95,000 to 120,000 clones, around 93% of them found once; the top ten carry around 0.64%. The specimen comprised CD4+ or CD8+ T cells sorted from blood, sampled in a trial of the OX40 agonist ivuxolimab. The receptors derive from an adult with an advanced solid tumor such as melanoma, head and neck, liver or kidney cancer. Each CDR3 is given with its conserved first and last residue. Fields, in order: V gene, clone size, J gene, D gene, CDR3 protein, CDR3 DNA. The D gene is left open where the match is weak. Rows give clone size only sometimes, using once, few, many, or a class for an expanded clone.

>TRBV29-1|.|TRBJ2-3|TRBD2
CSASRLAEGDTQYF
TGCAGCGCCTCTAGACTAGCGGAGGGGGATACGCAGTATTTT
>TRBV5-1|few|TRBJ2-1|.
CASSLGGTLENEQFF
TGCGCCAGCAGCTTGGGTGGCACTCTGGAGAATGAGCAGTTCTTC
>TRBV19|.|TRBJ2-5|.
CASSLRQSQETQYF
TGTGCCAGTAGTCTACGACAGTCTCAAGAGACCCAGTACTTC
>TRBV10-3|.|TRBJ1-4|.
CAIRPGPEDEKLFF
TGTGCCATCAGACCGGGACCTGAGGATGAAAAACTGTTTTTT
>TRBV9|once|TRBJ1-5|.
CASSAEGRGQPQHF
TGTGCCAGCAGCGCAGAGGGGAGGGGCCAGCCCCAGCATTTT
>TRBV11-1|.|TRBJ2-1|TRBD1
CASSWTGGSYNEQFF
TGTGCCAGCAGCTGGACAGGGGGATCCTACAATGAGCAGTTCTTC
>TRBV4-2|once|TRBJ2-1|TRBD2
CASLAGGDNEQFF
TGTGCCAGCCTAGCGGGGGGGGACAATGAGCAGTTCTTC
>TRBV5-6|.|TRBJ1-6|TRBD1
CASRPGQLNSPLHF
TGTGCCAGCAGGCCGGGACAGCTTAATTCACCCCTCCACTTT
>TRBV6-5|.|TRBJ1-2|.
CASSYSRLAYGYTF
TGTGCCAGCAGTTACTCTAGGCTTGCCTATGGCTACACCTTC
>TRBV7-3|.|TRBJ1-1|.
CASSLTRQDEAFF
TGTGCCAGCAGCTTAACCAGACAGGATGAAGCTTTCTTT
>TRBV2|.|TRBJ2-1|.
CASSERGGRRNEQFF
TGTGCCAGCAGTGAAAGGGGGGGGCGACGCAATGAGCAGTTCTTC
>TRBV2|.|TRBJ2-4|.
CASIIPTAAKNIQYF
TGTGCCAGCATTATCCCTACAGCAGCCAAAAACATTCAGTACTTC
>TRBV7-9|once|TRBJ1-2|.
CASTPSRIGYIGYTF
TGTGCCAGCACCCCCAGCAGGATAGGGTATATCGGCTACACCTTC
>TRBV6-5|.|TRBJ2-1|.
CASSSLDQHNEQFF
TGTGCCAGCAGTTCCCTTGACCAGCACAATGAGCAGTTCTTC
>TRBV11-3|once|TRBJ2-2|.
CASSHTDRWEGTGELFF
TGTGCCAGCAGCCATACCGACAGGTGGGAAGGCACCGGGGAGCTGTTTTTT
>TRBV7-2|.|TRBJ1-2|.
CASRKSAGESVGGYTF
TGTGCCAGCCGGAAATCCGCGGGGGAATCTGTTGGTGGCTACACCTTC
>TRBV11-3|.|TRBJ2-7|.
CASSLFWANRAYEQYF
TGTGCCAGCAGCTTATTTTGGGCAAACAGGGCCTACGAGCAGTACTTC
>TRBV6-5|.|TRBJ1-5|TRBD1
CASRMTGNSNQPQHF
TGTGCCAGCAGGATGACAGGGAATAGCAATCAGCCCCAGCATTTT
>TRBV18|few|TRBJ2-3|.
CASSPNRGTDTQYF
TGTGCCAGCTCACCAAACAGGGGCACAGATACGCAGTATTTT
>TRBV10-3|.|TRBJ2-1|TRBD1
CAISGTGGGYNEQFF
TGTGCCATCAGTGGGACAGGGGGCGGCTACAATGAGCAGTTCTTC
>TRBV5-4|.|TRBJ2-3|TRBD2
CASSLAGLAGTDTQYF
TGTGCCAGCAGCCTCGCCGGTTTAGCGGGGACAGATACGCAGTATTTT
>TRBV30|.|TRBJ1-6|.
CAWSGGSGAGSPLHF
TGTGCCTGGAGTGGCGGGAGCGGCGCGGGCTCACCCCTCCACTTT
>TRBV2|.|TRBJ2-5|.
CASSSGTHAETQYF
TGTGCCAGCAGCTCTGGGACCCACGCGGAGACCCAGTACTTC
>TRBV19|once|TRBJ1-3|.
CASSTTDTGNTIYF
TGTGCCAGTAGTACGACGGATACTGGAAACACCATATATTTT
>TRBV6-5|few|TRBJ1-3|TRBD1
CASSYSIAGGGNTIYF
TGTGCCAGCAGTTACTCGATAGCAGGGGGAGGAAACACCATATATTTT
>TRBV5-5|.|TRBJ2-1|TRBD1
CASSLGTGTYNEQFF
TGTGCCAGCAGCTTGGGGACAGGGACTTACAATGAGCAGTTCTTC
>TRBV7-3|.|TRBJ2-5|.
CASSFSAQETQYF
TGTGCCAGCAGCTTTTCAGCACAAGAGACCCAGTACTTC
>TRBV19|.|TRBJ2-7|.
CASSPGTGRSYEQYF
TGTGCCAGTAGCCCCGGGACGGGGAGATCCTACGAGCAGTACTTC
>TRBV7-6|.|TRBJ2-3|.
CASSDVTDTQYF
TGTGCCAGCAGCGACGTCACAGATACGCAGTATTTT
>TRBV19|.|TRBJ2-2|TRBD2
CASRRLALGELFF
TGTGCCAGTAGGAGACTAGCGCTCGGGGAGCTGTTTTTT
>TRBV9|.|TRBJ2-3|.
CASSGHRPSSTDTQYF
TGTGCCAGCAGCGGGCACAGGCCATCTTCTACAGATACGCAGTATTTT
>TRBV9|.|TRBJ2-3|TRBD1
CASSAPRAGTGISDTQYF
TGTGCCAGCAGCGCTCCAAGAGCCGGGACAGGTATATCAGATACGCAGTATTTT
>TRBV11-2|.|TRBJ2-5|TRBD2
CASSLGERGGWRETQYF
TGTGCCAGCAGCTTAGGGGAGCGGGGGGGATGGCGGGAGACCCAGTACTTC
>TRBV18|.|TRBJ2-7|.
CASSPPSTPSYEQYF
TGTGCCAGCTCGCCTCCTTCGACACCATCCTACGAGCAGTACTTC
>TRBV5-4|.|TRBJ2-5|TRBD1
CASSSTGAQETQYF
TGTGCCAGCAGCTCGACAGGGGCTCAAGAGACCCAGTACTTC
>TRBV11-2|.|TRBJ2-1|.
CASSPAGNEQFF
TGTGCCAGCAGCCCGGCGGGGAATGAGCAGTTCTTC
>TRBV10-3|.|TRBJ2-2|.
CAISAGPNTGELFF
TGTGCCATCAGTGCGGGACCGAACACCGGGGAGCTGTTTTTT
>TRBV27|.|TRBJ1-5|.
CASSPYRSNQPQHF
TGTGCCAGCAGTCCGTATCGAAGCAATCAGCCCCAGCATTTT
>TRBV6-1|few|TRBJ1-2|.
CASSPQGYGYTF
TGTGCCAGCAGTCCACAGGGCTATGGCTACACCTTC
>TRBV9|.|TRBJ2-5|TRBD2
CASSLQPGLAGPETQYF
TGTGCCAGCAGCCTCCAGCCGGGACTAGCGGGACCAGAGACCCAGTACTTC
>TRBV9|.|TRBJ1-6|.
CASSTIDGRDSPLHF
TGTGCCAGCAGCACGATTGACGGACGGGATTCACCCCTCCACTTT
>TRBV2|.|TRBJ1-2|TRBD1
CASTPDRGQNYGYTF
TGTGCCAGCACACCGGACAGGGGGCAAAACTATGGCTACACCTTC
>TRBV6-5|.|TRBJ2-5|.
CASSLPETQYF
TGTGCCAGCTCATTACCGGAGACCCAGTACTTC
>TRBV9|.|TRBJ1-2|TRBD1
CASSGNWDRGLISYTF
TGTGCCAGCAGCGGTAACTGGGACAGGGGGCTAATCAGCTACACCTTC
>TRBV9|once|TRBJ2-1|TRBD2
CASSVVGGGSFYNEQFF
TGTGCCAGCAGCGTAGTAGGCGGGGGGTCGTTCTACAATGAGCAGTTCTTC